Shown below are 5 T cell receptor beta chains from a single sample sequenced in a study of control samples from healthy donors and cancer patients. Repertoires were generated with immunoSEQ multiplex PCR, while TCRdb's copy carries only in-frame clones and drops some. The sample carries about 220,000 clones, roughly 94% recorded once. What was sequenced was blood. Source of these receptors: a man in his forties or fifties in good health.

This chain joins TRBV29-1 and TRBJ2-5; 11 bases fit TRBD2. Germline CDR1 reads SQVTM; CDR2 reads ANQGSEA. The CDR3 consists of 13 residues. The V segment lost 7 bases and the J segment 8 bases; nucleotides outside the gene matches: 9. The CDR3 loop reads CSADISGGATQYF. DNA of the CDR3: TGCAGCGCCGATATTAGCGGGGGGGCCACCCAGTACTTC.

The chain combines TRBV4-3 with TRBJ1-1; D gene unclear. V lost 4 bases to trimming and J lost 5 bases, with 11 bases between them. CDR1 is LGHNA and CDR2 is YSLEER in the germline V gene. This CDR3 spans 13 amino acids. CDR3 amino acids: CASSLSGTTEAFF. The CDR3, as DNA: TGCGCCAGCAGCCTCAGTGGCACAACTGAAGCTTTCTTT.

The count of this clone is one. V and J are TRBV5-4 and TRBJ1-2; 7 bases are a match to TRBD1. From germline, CDR1 is SGHNT and CDR2 YYREEE (reference sequence). The CDR3 consists of 15 residues. V dropped 4 bases and J dropped 4; count of bases not matched to a gene: 10. The CDR3 loop reads CASSAINRGGYGYTF. The CDR3, as DNA: TGTGCCAGCAGCGCCATTAACAGGGGCGGCTATGGCTACACCTTC.

The chain links TRBV5-5 to TRBJ1-6, with D unresolved. Germline V gives CDR1 SGHKS, CDR2 YYEKEE (reference sequence). V gave up 6 bases and J gave up 7 bases, with 14 bases separating them. The CDR3 spans 14 residues. CDR3 in DNA: TGTGCCAGCATCCCCGGATTGGGGAATTCACCCCTCCACTTT. Its protein is CASIPGLGNSPLHF.

The V call is TRBV3-1 (or the pseudogene TRBV3-2), the J call TRBJ2-3; no clear D gene. CDR3 length equals 13 residues. CDR1 and CDR2 from the germline V gene are LGHDT and YNNKEL (reference sequence). The V end was cut by 3 bases, the J end by 7 bases, with 11 bases between. The CDR3 DNA is TGTGCCAGCAGCCACCCGACCTATAATACGCAGTATTTT. Protein product: CASSHPTYNTQYF.